The 26 T cell receptor beta chains reported below all come from one sample, sequenced in a study of blood T cell repertoires in COVID-19. Profiling relied on immunoSEQ multiplex PCR, and the TCRdb table lists in-frame clones only, not all of them. The sample lists some 150,000 clones; roughly 82% were seen once. The sequencing input was peripheral blood. These receptors were taken from a man between 65 and 79 years old with acute or convalescent COVID-19.

The gene calls are TRBV7-9 and TRBJ1-4, with D perhaps TRBD1 (6 bases). V dropped 2 bases and J dropped 4 bases, with 11 bases sitting between them. The germline gives CDR1 SEHNR, CDR2 FQNEAQ (reference sequence). CDR3 length equals 15 residues. The CDR3 nucleotides are TGTGCCAGCAGCTTATATGGGGGCGGTAATGAAAAACTGTTTTTT. It translates to CASSLYGGGNEKLFF.

The chain joins TRBV27 to TRBJ2-5, with TRBD1 identical over 8 bases. The CDR3 totals 17 residues. Trimming at V came to 6 bases and at J to 5 bases, leaving 17 bases not matched to a gene. Per the germline V gene, CDR1 is MNHEY and CDR2 is SMNVEV (reference sequence). The CDR3: CASSLVEAGGRGETQYF. CDR3 bases: TGTGCCAGCAGCCTGGTCGAGGCAGGGGGCCGCGGTGAGACCCAGTACTTC.

The chain joins TRBV19 to TRBJ1-6, with D possibly TRBD1 on 5 matching bases. The CDR3 sequence is 16 residues long. V lost 6 bases and J lost 0, with 12 bases in between. Looked up from germline, CDR1 is LNHDA and CDR2 is SQIVND (reference sequence). The CDR3 region is CASRDQGSSYNSPLHF. In DNA, the CDR3 is TGTGCCAGTAGAGACCAGGGCAGCTCCTATAATTCACCCCTCCACTTT.

The genes are TRBV18 and TRBJ1-4; 9 bases map to TRBD1. The CDR3 sequence is 14 residues long. Germline V gene data show CDR1 as KGHSH and CDR2 as LQKENI. The junction had 5 bases not matched to a gene; V was cut back by 4 bases and J by 8 bases. The CDR3 loop is CASSLQGAWEKLFF. CDR3 DNA: TGTGCCAGCTCACTACAGGGGGCTTGGGAAAAACTGTTTTTT.

This clone came up once. The rearrangement uses TRBV7-8 and TRBJ2-7, with TRBD1 matching over 7 bases. The CDR3 totals 15 residues. The V and J ends lost 1 base and 1 base, in that order; junction bases with no gene match: 4. The V gene's germline CDR1 is SGHVS and CDR2 FQNEAQ. As DNA, the CDR3 is TGTGCCAGCAGCTTAGGGACAGGCCTTTCCTACGAGCAGTACTTC. It is translated as CASSLGTGLSYEQYF. Using reference TRBV7-8 and TRBJ2-7 for the parts outside the CDR3, the full variable domain is GAGVSQSPRYKVAKRGQDVALRCDPISGHVSLFWYQQALGQGPEFLTYFQNEAQLDKSGLPSDRFFAERPEGSVSTLKIQRTQQEDSAVYLCASSLGTGLSYEQYFGPGTRLTVT.

The chain carries TRBV5-1 and TRBJ1-2; 7 nucleotides align to TRBD1. Germline CDR1 is SGHRS and CDR2 is YFSETQ. Trimming cost V 4 bases and J 8 bases; bases outside gene matches: 17. CDR3 length: 16 amino acids. CDR3 DNA: TGCGCCAGCAGCCCCCTGAAACAGGACAGGCCTAGCGGCTACACCTTC. Translated, it gives CASSPLKQDRPSGYTF.

The gene calls are TRBV28 and TRBJ1-3; 7 bases agree with TRBD1. The CDR3 runs to 16 residues. After removal of 6 bases from V and 2 bases from J, the junction contained 10 bases not matched to a gene. Germline V lookup: CDR1 MDHEN, CDR2 SYDVKM. The CDR3 region has the DNA TGTGCCAGCAGGGGGCCGGGACAGATAACTGGAAACACCATATATTTT. Protein product: CASRGPGQITGNTIYF.

The rearrangement links TRBV20-1 to TRBJ2-1; 10 bases fit TRBD2. Germline CDR1 and CDR2: DFQATT and SNEGSKA (reference sequence). V gave up 3 bases and J gave up 4 bases; unmatched junction bases: 3. This CDR3 has 14 residues. The CDR3 DNA follows: TGCAGTGCTAGTGGGACTAGCGTATACAATGAGCAGTTCTTC. Protein product: CSASGTSVYNEQFF.

The chain has TRBV7-9 and TRBJ1-1; D gene ambiguous. There are 12 residues in the CDR3. Germline V lookup: CDR1 SEHNR, CDR2 FQNEAQ (reference sequence). With 5 bases removed from V and 3 bases from J, the gap between germline ends came to 7 bases. CDR3 nucleotides: TGTGCCAGCAGCCCGTCGGACACTGAAGCTTTCTTT. Protein: CASSPSDTEAFF.

This rearrangement joins TRBV9 to TRBJ2-1, with 10 nucleotides matching TRBD2. Germline loops: CDR1 SGDLS, CDR2 YYNGEE. The ends lost 0 bases at V and 12 bases at J; junction bases unmatched: 9. This CDR3 is 15 amino acids long. CDR3 residues: CASSVGTSGPRAQFF. The CDR3 DNA follows: TGTGCCAGCAGCGTAGGGACTAGCGGACCTCGGGCGCAGTTCTTC.

This chain connects TRBV29-1 to TRBJ1-2; TRBD1 might be the D (5 bases). V lost 4 bases and J 7 bases, leaving 13 bases between the germline ends. The CDR3 loop spans 12 amino acids. CDR1 is SQVTM and CDR2 is ANQGSEA in the germline V gene. CDR3 DNA: TGCAGCGTTGCATGGGGCCGAGGTGGCTACACCTTC. Its protein product is CSVAWGRGGYTF. The variable domain in full, with the rest retrieved from reference TRBV29-1 and TRBJ1-2, is SAVISQKPSRDICQRGTSLTIQCQVDSQVTMMFWYRQQPGQSLTLIATANQGSEATYESGFVIDKFPISRPNLTFSTLTVSNMSPEDSSIYLCSVAWGRGGYTFGSGTRLTVV.

This chain connects TRBV2 to TRBJ1-2, with a possible D match to TRBD1 (5 bases). The CDR3 runs to 15 residues. Germline CDR1 SNHLY, CDR2 FYNNEI. Trimming took 5 bases from V and 1 from J, leaving 14 bases between them. This CDR3 reads CASSTPTVFNYGYTF. Written as DNA, the CDR3 is TGTGCCAGCAGTACTCCGACAGTATTTAACTATGGCTACACCTTC.

This clone has more than one count but fewer than ten. This chain uses TRBV6-5 with TRBJ2-7, with 8 bases fitting TRBD1. CDR3 size: 15 residues. J was trimmed by 2 bases and V by 4 bases; bases with no gene match: 7. Germline values: CDR1 MNHEY, CDR2 SVGAGI. Here the CDR3 DNA reads TGTGCCAGCAGTTCCAGGGGGCGAAATCCCTACGAGCAGTACTTC. Its protein is CASSSRGRNPYEQYF.

This sequence joins TRBV7-2 and TRBJ2-1; D perhaps matches TRBD2 (6 bases). The germline CDR1 and CDR2 sequences are SGHTA and FQGNSA. The CDR3 extends over 14 amino acids. Trimming stripped 6 bases from V and 4 bases from J, with 13 bases between. Written as DNA, the CDR3 is TGTGCCAGCAGTTCGGGACTGCCATACAATGAGCAGTTCTTC. Translated, it gives CASSSGLPYNEQFF.

V usage is TRBV7-3 and J usage is TRBJ2-1, with 9 bases that match TRBD1. J was trimmed by 4 bases and V by 5 bases; bases with no gene match: 9. The length of the CDR3 is 16 residues. CDR1 SGHTA and CDR2 FQGTGA come from the germline V gene. CDR3 protein: CASSPPRTGEYNEQFF. CDR3 sequence (DNA): TGTGCCAGCAGCCCGCCCCGGACAGGGGAGTACAATGAGCAGTTCTTC.

This rearrangement joins TRBV7-3 to TRBJ2-7, with D tentatively TRBD1 (6 bases). This CDR3 is built from 14 residues. Looked up from germline, CDR1 is SGHTA and CDR2 is FQGTGA. Trimming pared 2 bases from V and 7 bases from J, leaving 15 bases between. CDR3 in DNA: TGTGCCAGCAGCTTATCTCCAGGGGCATGGGAGCAGTACTTC. Translated: CASSLSPGAWEQYF.

There are a few counts of this clone. The chain combines TRBV4-1 with TRBJ2-3; possibly TRBD2 for D (6 bases). Trimming took 1 base from V and 4 from J, leaving 12 bases between them. Germline values: CDR1 MGHRA, CDR2 YSYEKL. The CDR3 is made up of 15 amino acids. CDR3 residues: CASSQGLASADTQYF. CDR3 sequence (DNA): TGCGCCAGCAGCCAAGGCCTAGCTAGCGCAGATACGCAGTATTTT.

This sequence joins TRBV28 and TRBJ1-2, with TRBD1 matching over 9 bases. The CDR3 covers 15 residues. The V and J ends lost 5 bases and 7 bases, in that order; junction bases with no gene match: 11. Germline assignment: CDR1 MDHEN and CDR2 SYDVKM. Written as DNA, the CDR3 is TGTGCCAGCAGTAAATCCGGGACAGGGTCGGGTGGCTACACCTTC. Residues: CASSKSGTGSGGYTF.

The rearrangement links TRBV14 to TRBJ2-3; 7 bases fit TRBD2. The CDR3 has 15 amino acids. Trimming cost V 5 bases and J 0 bases; bases outside gene matches: 5. Germline CDR1 and CDR2: SGHDN and FVKESK. Written as DNA, the CDR3 is TGTGCCAGCAGCTTCGGGAGGTATAGCACAGATACGCAGTATTTT. This codes for CASSFGRYSTDTQYF.

The chain links TRBV3-1 (or the pseudogene TRBV3-2) to TRBJ2-7; D may be TRBD2 (6 bases). Trimming left V 4 bases short and J 4 bases short, with 11 bases between. CDR1 and CDR2 from the germline V gene are LGHDT and YNNKEL (reference sequence). The CDR3 length is 13 residues. CDR3 in DNA: TGTGCCAGCAGCCTTAGCGGATCTTACGAGCAGTACTTC. Its translation: CASSLSGSYEQYF.

V gene TRBV6-6 combines with J gene TRBJ1-2, with 8 bases lining up with TRBD1. From germline, CDR1 is MNHNY and CDR2 SVGAGI (reference sequence). Losses at the gene ends were 7 bases for V and 7 bases for J; bases not matched to a gene: 5. The CDR3 contains 12 residues. The CDR3 DNA sequence: TGTGCCAGCACCGGACAGGGAACTGGCTACACCTTC. Amino acids: CASTGQGTGYTF.

This clone was recorded many times. The chain has TRBV7-8 and TRBJ2-7, with a possible D match to TRBD2 (6 bases). Germline CDR1 reads SGHVS; CDR2 reads FQNEAQ. V was shortened by 10 bases and J by 2 bases, with 15 bases between the two germline ends. This CDR3 is 13 amino acids long. CDR3 in amino acids: CATTGRGAYEQYF. The DNA for the CDR3 is TGTGCCACCACCGGGCGGGGCGCCTACGAGCAGTACTTC.

The V call is TRBV7-8, the J call TRBJ2-3; 11 nucleotides line up with TRBD2. The CDR3 totals 18 residues. J gave up 0 bases and V 5 bases, and 10 bases lay outside the gene matches. In germline, CDR1 is SGHVS, CDR2 FQNEAQ. In DNA form, the CDR3 reads TGTGCCAGCAGCATAGTAGCGGGAGGGCCCCTTAGCACAGATACGCAGTATTTT. Protein: CASSIVAGGPLSTDTQYF.

The chain uses TRBV18 and TRBJ2-3; TRBD1 aligns across 8 bases. Germline loops: CDR1 KGHSH, CDR2 LQKENI. J gave up 2 bases and V 5 bases, and 6 bases lay outside the gene matches. This CDR3 comprises 15 residues. The CDR3 DNA reads TGTGCCAGCTCATCGACAGGGGTGTCCACAGATACGCAGTATTTT. This gives the protein CASSSTGVSTDTQYF.

The CDR3 DNA follows: TGTGCCAGCAGTCCGGGACTAGCGGGTGCCAACCAAGAGACCCAGTACTTC. As protein: CASSPGLAGANQETQYF. The chain uses TRBV6-6 and TRBJ2-5; 12 bases line up with TRBD2. CDR3 length: 17 amino acids. V lost 5 bases and J lost 0; bases outside the gene matches: 7. The germline CDR1 and CDR2 sequences are MNHNY and SVGAGI (reference sequence).

This chain links TRBV6-1 with TRBJ1-5; no reliable D call. CDR3 length equals 15 residues. Germline V gene lookup returns CDR1 MNHNS and CDR2 SASEGT. V was trimmed by 0 bases and J by 0 bases, leaving 6 bases between them. CDR3 sequence reads: CASSEAGSSNQPQHF. Written as DNA, the CDR3 is TGTGCCAGCAGTGAAGCTGGGAGTAGCAATCAGCCCCAGCATTTT.